This T cell receptor (beta chain) was captured in a study of Ad26.COV2.S vaccination and SARS-CoV-2 variants. Per the germline V gene, CDR1 is MDHEN and CDR2 is SYDVKM. The CDR3 totals 13 residues. The ends were cut back, 5 bases at V and 11 bases at J, with 18 bases in the middle. Regarding treatment: roughly 19 received Ad26.COV2.S at low or high dose, single or two shots; roughly five received placebo; per-sample allocation not given. Each sample was drawn 63 days after the first injection (of vaccine or placebo). Profiled with immunoSEQ multiplex PCR; TCRdb holds only in-frame clones, not every one. Counted here are more than 250,000 clones, 80% to 90% occurring once; the ten biggest clones make up 3% to 4%.

The TCR was taken from a person between 18 and 65 years old who received the Ad26.COV2.S COVID-19 vaccine or a placebo. Source: peripheral blood, taken in a trial of Ad26.COV2.S vaccine versus placebo. The chain carries TRBV28 and TRBJ1-1; maybe TRBD1 (5 bases). The CDR3 protein is CASSDGTPVGAFF. CDR3 nucleotide sequence: TGTGCCAGCAGTGACGGGACTCCTGTAGGCGCTTTCTTT.